Listed here is a single TCR beta chain. Its antigen is currently not known. Mismatch with germline at one junction end may stem from a read error. The data belong to a study of blood T cells in healthy people across ages (dated by TCRdb to between 2015 and 2017). Notes on the research overall: Template switching captured roughly one uniquely barcoded TCR beta cDNA molecule per two T cells in model experiments. Two additional independent replicas of 1 million unique cDNA reads from the same blood draw were analyzed for two donors (one aged 18 to 30 and one aged 80 or older). To avoid experimental bias, donors of different ages were randomly spread across the sequencing lanes. To track age-related changes in TCR beta repertoire diversity, the study relied on deep sequencing normalized with unique cDNA molecular identifiers. The donors were divided into four age groups: young (average 16 years), middle-aged (over 35), aged (under 70) and long-lived (82). What the authors observed across the whole study: Compared with the aged group, the long-lived group had more naive CD4+ T cells, fewer expanded clones and increased TCR diversity, a pattern suggesting age selection. There was a strong correlation between observed TCR beta diversity and the percentage of naive T cells measured by flow cytometry. Observed TCR beta diversity per million T cells fell roughly linearly with age, and a significant reduction was already apparent by age around 40. Since profiling was done on bulk unsorted PBMCs, naive and antigen-experienced compartments could not be conclusively compared. The CMV infection status of donors was not known, potentially confounding age-related changes in expanded clonotypes. Estimates of total diversity based on one million sequenced T cells were regarded as lower bounds and as underestimates.

The 35 to 40 donors, aged about 6 to 95 years, were systemically healthy Caucasian individuals from Russia. Around 10 milliliters of peripheral blood were collected from each donor into EDTA-treated Vacutainer tubes. PBMCs were isolated by Ficoll-Paque density-gradient centrifugation, with at least 7 million obtained per sample. Trizol reagent was used to extract total RNA from PBMCs, with at least 6 micrograms per sample. For every donor, flow cytometry on a PBMC aliquot measured the percentage of naive CD45RAhigh/CD27high T cells. Library preparation was by 5' RACE. The sequencer listed for this sample is Illumina HiSeq 2500. The second PCR ran for roughly 6 to 11 cycles and used a J-beta primer mix along with a sample-barcoded 5' primer. Each TCR beta cDNA molecule received a unique molecular identifier from a template-switch 5' adaptor carrying 12 random nucleotides. Each sample yielded at least 3 million CDR3-containing paired-end reads. The Mint cDNA synthesis kit, primed by a TRBC-specific oligonucleotide, was used to synthesize first-strand cDNA from all RNA. Following uracil-DNA glycosylase treatment, all cDNA underwent a first 18-cycle PCR with the universal primers M1SS and BC2_uni_R. On the authors' methods: Normalization of each sample was performed by random selection of 1 million high-quality reads, each carrying a distinct molecular identifier. Instead of being binned into consensus sequences, reads with shared molecular identifiers were discarded. MiTCR, with a Q25 quality threshold and the strictest error-elimination algorithm, was used for CDR3 identification, clonotype clustering and error correction. Lower-bound total TCR beta diversity was estimated with a nonparametric unseen species model using Euler transformation. The public reads were reprocessed in TCRdb via fastp at Q25 and MiXCR, keeping in-frame beta chains. Here each entry gathers all rows of one CDR3 protein and keeps the most common genes and DNA. The V and J calls, along with clone size, are taken from TCRdb and not from the paper's own processing. The sample table holds more than 1 million distinct CDR3 sequences, of which over 35% were seen once. The top ten clones comprise about 19% of the sample.

The receptor's source is an older woman in good health. Sequencing was carried out using blood.

The CDR3 reads as follows: CACSRSGGTDTQYF. In nucleotide form, the sequence is TGTGCCTGCAGTCGTAGCGGCGGCACAGATACGCAGTATTTT. The rearrangement joined TRBV7-9 to TRBJ2-3; D gene: possibly TRBD2, on 6 matching bases. The CDR3 holds 14 amino acids from the cysteine to the phenylalanine. The kept DNA is CDR3 alone, 42 bases in frame from the first base. The germline V gene encodes CDR1 SEHNR and CDR2 FQNEAQ (reference sequence).